Sequencing of this T cell receptor (beta chain) was carried out in a study of early T cells in non-severe SARS-CoV-2 infection. Whole-study context: Chains stayed unpaired after sequencing of bulk RNA from unsorted whole blood. General study results and limits: Using VDJdb, the matching emphasized anti-spike CD8 responses while missing private and CD4 specificities.

Unique molecular identifiers tagged individual cDNA molecules. TCRdb ran MiXCR on the 5' RACE reads and lists one entry per CDR3 protein. Counted here are 70,000 to 85,000 distinct CDR3 sequences, around 12% occurring once; the ten biggest clones make up approximately 6.1%. The CDR3 is 13 amino acids. Trimming took 3 bases from V and 4 from J, leaving 7 bases between them. Germline values: CDR1 LNHDA, CDR2 SQIVND (reference sequence). This clonotype was counted ten times or more. What it binds is unknown. The chain recombines TRBV19 with TRBJ2-1; D is unresolved. The receptor comes from an adult who was a healthcare worker with PCR-confirmed SARS-CoV-2 infection or an uninfected control (not recorded which). Sequences were obtained from whole blood. CDR3 nucleotide sequence: TGTGCCAGTAGTATTGGCCCTTACAATGAGCAGTTCTTC. It is translated as CASSIGPYNEQFF.